This T cell receptor (beta chain) is from a study of regulatory T cells in long-lasting Graves disease (dated by TCRdb to the early 2020s). With regard to the full study: In the newly diagnosed Graves' disease group, patients had been taking antithyroid drugs for less than 3 months. Peripheral blood TCR sequencing and RNA sequencing compared persistent Graves' disease patients with newly diagnosed Graves' disease patients. The study was conducted in China and was registered as a clinical trial. TCR sequencing covered roughly 13 persistent and approximately 20 newly diagnosed Graves' disease patients, around 35 samples in total.

Beyond this particular receptor, the publication reports: More public clonotypes were shared among persistent patients (roughly 2,700) than among newly diagnosed patients (more than 900). The study examined only peripheral blood because the primary lesion, thyroid tissue, could not be accessed. Sequencing and analysis were restricted to the TCR beta chain. Persistent Graves' disease patients showed lower TCR Shannon entropy and fewer highly expanded clones than newly diagnosed patients, suggesting clonal expansion. Persistent disease showed preferential use of TRBV28, TRBJ1-2 and TRBJ2-5, whereas newly diagnosed disease favored TRBV20-1 and TRBJ2-1. The authors noted that the small sample size was a limitation that may lower accuracy.

Explained via the paper, the time point label denotes: newly diagnosed GD, antithyroid drugs for less than 3 months. RNA was extracted from PBMCs in TRIzol for both TCR sequencing and RNA sequencing. The diagnosis of Graves' disease followed American Thyroid Association guidelines. Patients were recruited from an endocrinology department in Xi'an, China. Each patient gave around 9 milliliters of peripheral blood, collected in an EDTA anticoagulant tube. Ficoll Paque Plus density gradient separation was used to isolate PBMCs, and no further T cell sorting was performed. An Agilent 2100 Bioanalyzer and agarose gel were used to check RNA quality, while a NanoDrop 2000 measured RNA concentration. The library was generated by multiplex PCR. Sequenced on an Illumina HiSeq 4000. iRepertoire HTBI primers and Arm-PCR amplification of CDR3 regions were used to construct TCR beta libraries. Before sequencing, the PCR products underwent gel purification. The authors' pipeline ran thus. Gene usage analysis of CDR3 amino acid clonotypes relied on the roughly 60 TRBV and 13 to 15 TRBJ segments identified across samples. COPE and FqMerger were used to merge the filtered high-quality paired reads into contigs. Contigs were aligned with BLAST to IMGT TRBV, TRBD and TRBJ reference genes, and CDR3 was defined per IMGT. Highly expanded clones were defined as clonotypes with a frequency above 0.1%. Shannon entropy was used to measure repertoire diversity, and the Gini coefficient was used to measure V-J evenness. A clonotype was considered public if more than one individual shared it. TCRdb reran the public reads through fastp at Q25 and MiXCR, keeping productive beta chains. Every CDR3 protein is listed once, alongside the most common genes and DNA of its rows. TCRdb, rather than the study authors, made the V and J calls. The sample table shows 300,000 to 400,000 distinct CDR3 sequences, and 16% are seen once. In total, the top ten clones hold approximately 30% of the sample.

Spanning cysteine to phenylalanine, the CDR3 consists of 15 amino acids. The kept DNA is CDR3 alone, 45 bases in frame from the first base. V gives up 0 bases and J gives up 7 bases, and the segment between their germline ends measures 15 bases. The germline V gene yields SGHDN for CDR1 and FVKESK for CDR2. The table lists this clonotype with a few counts. The antigen this receptor binds is unknown. No qualities accompany the bases; no much larger clone lies one base away. The sample also formed part of further work on T cells in Graves' hyperthyroidism and ophthalmopathy. That second report states: Stable Graves' hyperthyroidism was defined as no progression to ophthalmopathy during 18 months of follow-up. Hyperthyroidism patients were aged 18 to 65 years and newly diagnosed, with disease duration of less than 2 months. Exclusion was applied to patients with uncontrolled infections, other autoimmune diseases, pregnancy or lactation. Diagnoses relied on clinical symptoms, serum thyroxine and TRAb, thyroid ultrasound and orbital computed tomography. For the first round of RT-PCR on the TCR CDR3, the HTBI primer set was used together with the Qiagen OneStep RT-PCR kit. Most expanded thyroid clonotypes (frequency above 0.001) were also detected in blood, a finding suggesting that blood repertoires may reflect thyroid immune responses. Ophthalmopathy was separated from stable hyperthyroidism by a 13 V-J signature model, with around 88% sensitivity and 81% to 83% specificity obtained in cross-validation and 80%/75% obtained in testing. During validation, the model predicted progression to ophthalmopathy a median of roughly six months ahead of onset, with roughly 65% sensitivity and almost 75% specificity. TCR V-J signatures able to tell the groups apart were searched for in a discovery cohort of approximately 95 patients, of whom fewer than 45 had Graves' ophthalmopathy and roughly 57 had stable Graves' hyperthyroidism. Whether ophthalmopathy could be predicted prospectively was tested in an independent validation cohort made up of roughly 19 hyperthyroidism patients plus 17 patients who later progressed to ophthalmopathy. For training and testing, the roughly 100 patients in the discovery cohort were randomly divided in a 7:3 ratio. The study also compared thyroid tissue and blood T-cell repertoires from roughly 6 Graves' hyperthyroidism patients. After sampling, hyperthyroidism patients received methimazole starting at 30 mg daily, and ophthalmopathy patients received high-dose intravenous methylprednisolone. Libraries were constructed in a second round of multiplex PCR, after which size selection and purification were carried out. Libraries were sequenced paired-end with 100 bp reads on an Illumina HiSeq2000. SOAPnuke was used to process the raw data, throwing out any read that contained adapters or uncalled bases, had a mean Phred below 15, or lacked an exact constant-primer or identifier match. High-quality paired reads were merged using COPE v1.2.5, and each unique nucleotide sequence was defined as a clonotype. MiTCR v1.1 was used to align clonotypes to the IMGT TRBV, TRBD and TRBJ reference segments. The analysis included only V-J combinations with a frequency above 0.0001, which together covered approximately 99% of the repertoires. A TCS score was defined as the ratio of F50 (clonal expansion) to E x V (chaos), with BLOSUM62-based TCRdist applied between CDR3 peptides within each V-J. Welch's t-statistics and random forest reduced some 510 V-J features to 13, which were used in a naive Bayes classifier (R e1071). Sample size was not statistically predetermined, and blinding of investigators to group allocation was not performed. The paper reports TCR Vbeta CDR3 sequencing of over 130 peripheral blood samples: approximately 41 ophthalmopathy, roughly 74 hyperthyroidism and 17 progressor patients.

The chain was built from TRBV14 and TRBJ1-1; no confident D gene assignment can be made. Sequencing was performed on peripheral blood mononuclear cells (PBMCs), taken at new diagnosis, from a patient treated with antithyroid drugs. The source is a man aged 35 to 55 with Graves disease. Donor details come from another sample of the same person, matched by shared clones. The encoded CDR3 is CASSQDDSGPDEAFF. The nucleotide sequence is given as TGTGCCAGCAGCCAAGATGACTCAGGCCCTGATGAAGCTTTCTTT. The reference TRBV14 and TRBJ1-1 proteins fill in what lies around the CDR3, so the full variable domain reads EAGVTQFPSHSVIEKGQTVTLRCDPISGHDNLYWYRRVMGKEIKFLLHFVKESKQDESGMPNNRFLAERTGGTYSTLKVQPAELEDSGVYFCASSQDDSGPDEAFFGQGTRLTVV.